This TCR beta chain is from a study of T-cell reconstitution after alpha-beta-depleted transplantation in children. V lost 3 bases and J lost 3, with 14 bases in between. The CDR3 sequence is 15 residues long. Germline CDR1 ENHRY, CDR2 SYGVKD. The library targeted TCRbeta and was prepared with unique molecular identifiers. TCRdb passed the PCR reads through MiXCR, listing each CDR3 protein once. The repertoire holds around 440,000 distinct CDR3 sequences, with 16% as singletons. This clonotype was detected a few times. Its antigen is unknown. Whole-study findings and limits: Alpha-beta T cells about two months after transplant reportedly derived from several hundred expanded graft clones. Fresh T-cell production supplied most of the T-cell counts and diversity seen one year after transplant. The high TCRbeta diversity at day 60 in some patients came from surviving recipient T cells and thymic progenitors.

This chain joins TRBV10-3 and TRBJ2-5; a weak D match, TRBD2 (5 bases). The origin of this receptor is a boy less than two years old who had a stem cell transplant for Wiskott-Aldrich syndrome, so the T cells may come from the graft donor. The material sequenced was PBMCs, mostly from graft donor cells, taken 360 days after TCRalphabeta/CD19-depleted stem cell transplant. The CDR3 protein is CAISEGVAIKETQYF. The CDR3 bases are TGTGCCATCAGTGAAGGAGTAGCGATCAAAGAGACCCAGTACTTC.